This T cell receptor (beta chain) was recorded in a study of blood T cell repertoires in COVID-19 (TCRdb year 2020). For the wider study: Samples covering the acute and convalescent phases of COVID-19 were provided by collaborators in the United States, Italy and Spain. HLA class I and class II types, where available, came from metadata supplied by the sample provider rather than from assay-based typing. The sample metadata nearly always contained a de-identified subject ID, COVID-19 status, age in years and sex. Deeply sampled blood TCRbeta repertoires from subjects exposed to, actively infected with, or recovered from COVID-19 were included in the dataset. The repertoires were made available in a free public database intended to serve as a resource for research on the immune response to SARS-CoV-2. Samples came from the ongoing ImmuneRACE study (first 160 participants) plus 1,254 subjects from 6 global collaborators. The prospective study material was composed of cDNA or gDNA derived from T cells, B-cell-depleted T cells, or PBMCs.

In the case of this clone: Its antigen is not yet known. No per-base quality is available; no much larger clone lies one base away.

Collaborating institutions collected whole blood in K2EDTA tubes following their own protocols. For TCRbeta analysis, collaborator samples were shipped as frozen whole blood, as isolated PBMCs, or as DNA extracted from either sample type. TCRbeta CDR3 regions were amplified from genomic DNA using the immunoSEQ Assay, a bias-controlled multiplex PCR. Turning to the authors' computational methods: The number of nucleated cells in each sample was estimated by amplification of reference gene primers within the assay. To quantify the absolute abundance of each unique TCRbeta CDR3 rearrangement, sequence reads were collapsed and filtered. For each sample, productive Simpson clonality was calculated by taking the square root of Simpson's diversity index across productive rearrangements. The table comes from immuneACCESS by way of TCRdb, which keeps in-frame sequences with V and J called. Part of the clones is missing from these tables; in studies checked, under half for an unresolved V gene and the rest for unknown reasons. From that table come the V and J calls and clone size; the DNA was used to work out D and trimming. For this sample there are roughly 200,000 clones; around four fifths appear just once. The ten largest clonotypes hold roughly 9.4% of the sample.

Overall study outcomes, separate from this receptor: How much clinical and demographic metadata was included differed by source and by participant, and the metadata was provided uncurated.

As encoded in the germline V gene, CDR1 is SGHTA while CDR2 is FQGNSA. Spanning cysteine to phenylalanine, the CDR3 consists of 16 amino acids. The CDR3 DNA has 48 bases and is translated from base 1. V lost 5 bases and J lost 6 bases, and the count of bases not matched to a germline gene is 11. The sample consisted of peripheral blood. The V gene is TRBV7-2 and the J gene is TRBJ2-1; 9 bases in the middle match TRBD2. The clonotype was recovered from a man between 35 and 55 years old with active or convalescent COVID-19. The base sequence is TGTGCCAGCAGCCCGTGGGCGGGAGGGCCGGTCAATGAGCAGTTCTTC. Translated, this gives CASSPWAGGPVNEQFF.